This entry lists 21 T cell receptor beta chains sequenced from one sample in a study of T-cell reconstitution after alpha-beta-depleted transplantation in children (TCRdb year 2016). The sample's treatment or condition label is to be understood as: allogeneic hematopoietic cell transplantation with graft depleted of TCRalphabeta T cells and CD19 B cells. The library was made by PCR. Sequencing was carried out with an Illumina HiSeq 2500. TCR library preparation used molecular barcoding, with unique molecular identifiers applied to normalize quantification of the TCRbeta repertoire. The public reads were run again by TCRdb, first through fastp at Q25 and then through MiXCR, and only productive beta chains were kept. Rows matching on CDR3 protein sequence are summarized as one entry with the most common DNA and genes. This sample comprises about 440,000 distinct CDR3 sequences, around two fifths of them detected only once. Roughly a quarter of the sample goes to the ten largest clones.

This specimen consisted of PBMCs, obtained before TCRalphabeta/CD19-depleted stem cell transplant. These receptors all stem from a girl aged 2 to 10 with aplastic anemia, due to receive a stem cell transplant.

At least ten counts were recorded for this clonotype. The chain carries TRBV10-3 and TRBJ2-5, with 9 nucleotides matching TRBD1. The V gene end was trimmed by 4 bases and the J gene end by 6 bases; junction bases not matched to a gene: 9. Germline V gene sequence: CDR1 ENHRY, CDR2 SYGVKD. The CDR3 runs 15 residues. The CDR3 reads CAISGGQGLSQTQYF. CDR3 sequence (DNA): TGTGCCATCAGTGGGGGACAGGGCCTATCGCAGACCCAGTACTTC.

The chain links TRBV20-1 to TRBJ2-1, with 14 bases matching TRBD2. Germline CDR1 is DFQATT and CDR2 is SNEGSKA (reference sequence). V shed 0 bases and J 10 bases; nucleotides not matched to a gene: 5. This CDR3 spans 15 amino acids. The DNA for the CDR3 is TGCAGTGCTAGAGACGGGACTAGCGGGAGATTGGAGCAGTTCTTC. This codes for CSARDGTSGRLEQFF.

This clonotype was detected a few times. V gene TRBV12-3 or TRBV12-4 combines with J gene TRBJ2-1; 7 positions agree with TRBD2. V lost 3 bases to trimming and J lost 9 bases; unmatched junction nucleotides: 11. The CDR3 is made up of 15 amino acids. CDR3 region: CASSFGLAGKSEQFF. The CDR3, as DNA: TGTGCCAGCAGTTTCGGGTTAGCGGGTAAATCTGAGCAGTTCTTC.

The J gene is TRBJ2-5, the V gene TRBV7-6; 7 nucleotides agree with TRBD1. Germline V gene lookup returns CDR1 SGHVS and CDR2 FNYEAQ. The V gene end was trimmed by 5 bases and the J gene end by 1 base; junction bases not matched to a gene: 16. This CDR3 comprises 18 residues. The CDR3 region is CASSTLDRKQGIQETQYF. The CDR3 DNA follows: TGTGCCAGCAGCACGCTCGACCGTAAACAGGGGATCCAAGAGACCCAGTACTTC.

The chain combines TRBV10-3 with TRBJ2-7; no clear D gene. CDR1 is ENHRY and CDR2 is SYGVKD in the germline V gene. With 8 bases removed from V and 1 base from J, the gap between germline ends came to 6 bases. The CDR3 is made up of 11 amino acids. The DNA for the CDR3 is TGTGCCATCTCAGATTCCTACGAGCAGTACTTC. This encodes CAISDSYEQYF.

The chain links TRBV15 to TRBJ2-2, with 8 bases aligning to TRBD1. Losses at the gene ends were 3 bases for V and 5 bases for J; bases not matched to a gene: 2. This CDR3 spans 14 amino acids. Germline values: CDR1 LNHNV, CDR2 YYDKDF (reference sequence). CDR3 nucleotide sequence: TGTGCCACCAGCAGGGACAGGGAGACCGGGGAGCTGTTTTTT. Translation: CATSRDRETGELFF.

The chain has TRBV6-5 and TRBJ2-5; 11 nucleotides align to TRBD2. After removal of 0 bases from V and 4 bases from J, the junction contained 4 bases not matched to a gene. This CDR3 region has 16 residues. Per germline, CDR1 MNHEY and CDR2 SVGAGI. This CDR3 is CASSYSKLAGVETQYF. In nucleotides, the CDR3 is TGTGCCAGCAGTTACTCTAAACTAGCGGGGGTAGAGACCCAGTACTTC.

The gene calls are TRBV28 and TRBJ2-4; 9 bases fit TRBD1. CDR3 length equals 15 residues. V gave up 10 bases and J gave up 1 base; unmatched junction bases: 8. The V gene's germline CDR1 is MDHEN and CDR2 SYDVKM. As DNA, the CDR3 is TGTGCCACGCAACAGGGGGCTTTTGCCAAAAACATTCAGTACTTC. It is translated as CATQQGAFAKNIQYF.

The rearrangement uses TRBV20-1 and TRBJ1-5, with TRBD1 as a possible D gene (5 bases). This CDR3 has 13 residues. V was pared by 5 bases and J by 7 bases, with 15 bases between. CDR1 and CDR2 from the germline V gene are DFQATT and SNEGSKA (reference sequence). As DNA, the CDR3 is TGCAGTGCTGGACCAGGGTCTAAGCAGCCCCAGCATTTT. This codes for CSAGPGSKQPQHF.

V gene TRBV20-1 combines with J gene TRBJ2-1; 8 nucleotides match TRBD2. Per germline, CDR1 DFQATT and CDR2 SNEGSKA (reference sequence). V shed 5 bases and J 7 bases; nucleotides not matched to a gene: 13. This CDR3 region has 15 residues. This CDR3 reads CSAYMTSDGRNEQFF. DNA of the CDR3: TGCAGTGCTTACATGACTAGCGACGGGAGGAATGAGCAGTTCTTC.

This clonotype was recorded a few times. This chain joins TRBV27 and TRBJ1-1; TRBD1 agrees at 8 bases. This CDR3 is built from 13 residues. CDR1 and CDR2 from the germline V gene are MNHEY and SMNVEV (reference sequence). The V and J ends lost 0 bases and 8 bases, in that order; junction bases with no gene match: 2. The CDR3 DNA is TGTGCCAGCAGTTTATCCGGGACAGGAGAAGCTTTCTTT. Translation: CASSLSGTGEAFF.

The chain is built from TRBV6-1 and TRBJ2-1; D gene ambiguous. Between the trimmed V and J ends, which lost 1 base and 10 bases, there was a span of 14 bases. Germline assignment: CDR1 MNHNS and CDR2 SASEGT. CDR3 size: 14 residues. Written as DNA, the CDR3 is TGTGCCAGCAGTGAAGAGAGGACCCGGTACGAGCAGTTCTTC. Residues: CASSEERTRYEQFF.

In nucleotides, the CDR3 is TGTGCCAGCAGCCACCACGGACTAGCGGGTTACAATGAGCAGTTCTTC. It codes for CASSHHGLAGYNEQFF. The chain carries TRBV3-1 and TRBJ2-1, with TRBD2 matching 11 bases. Germline assignment: CDR1 LGHDT and CDR2 YNNKEL (reference sequence). The CDR3 is 16 residues long. After removal of 3 bases from V and 4 bases from J, the junction contained 5 bases not matched to a gene.

V and J are TRBV5-4 and TRBJ2-1; D not certain. CDR3 length equals 15 residues. Germline assignment: CDR1 SGHNT and CDR2 YYREEE (reference sequence). Trimming stripped 1 base from V and 8 bases from J, with 16 bases between. CDR3 protein: CASSLFPDRFDEQFF. As DNA, the CDR3 is TGTGCCAGCAGCTTGTTCCCAGACCGGTTCGATGAGCAGTTCTTC.

The count of this clonotype is one. The rearrangement links TRBV7-6 to TRBJ2-7; 12 bases agree with TRBD2. J was trimmed by 7 bases and V by 3 bases; bases with no gene match: 10. The CDR3 is 16 amino acids. The germline gives CDR1 SGHVS, CDR2 FNYEAQ. The CDR3, as DNA: TGTGCCAGCAGCTTGGAGCTAGCGGGAGGGCCGGGGGAGCAGTACTTC. This translates into CASSLELAGGPGEQYF. Full variable domain (outside the CDR3, taken from reference TRBV7-6 and TRBJ2-7): GAGVSQSPRYKVTKRGQDVALRCDPISGHVSLYWYRQALGQGPEFLTYFNYEAQQDKSGLPNDRFSAERPEGSISTLTIQRTEQRDSAMYRCASSLELAGGPGEQYFGPGTRLTVT.

This clonotype was observed at least ten times. The chain uses TRBV12-3 or TRBV12-4 and TRBJ2-3; D perhaps matches TRBD1 (6 bases). The germline V and J ends were trimmed by 7 bases and 2 bases, with 13 bases remaining between them. The CDR3 totals 14 residues. CDR3 residues: CASIDRSLTDTQYF. CDR3 DNA: TGTGCCAGCATCGACAGGAGCCTCACAGATACGCAGTATTTT.

The rearrangement joins TRBV10-3 to TRBJ2-7; 15 bases match TRBD2. The CDR3 has 19 residues. Germline V CDR1 and CDR2: ENHRY, SYGVKD. The junction had 19 bases not matched to a gene; V was cut back by 10 bases and J by 3 bases. The CDR3 here is CATSGLAGGPSEGGYEQYF. DNA of the CDR3: TGTGCCACCTCGGGACTAGCGGGAGGACCCAGTGAGGGTGGCTACGAGCAGTACTTC.

This clonotype has a count of ten or more. The rearrangement links TRBV27 to TRBJ1-5; D is undetermined. The V gene lost 7 bases and the J gene lost 0 bases, with 10 bases spanning the gap. Looked up from germline, CDR1 is MNHEY and CDR2 is SMNVEV (reference sequence). This CDR3 is built from 14 residues. CDR3 nucleotide sequence: TGTGCCAGCAAGCCATTCGATAGCAATCAGCCCCAGCATTTT. As protein: CASKPFDSNQPQHF.

A few counts support this clonotype. CDR3 loop: CASSPPSGTSVDTQYF. The CDR3 region has the DNA TGTGCCAGCAGCCCGCCTTCAGGGACTAGCGTAGATACGCAGTATTTT. The chain is built from TRBV7-6 and TRBJ2-3; 10 bases fit TRBD2. The CDR3 has 16 amino acids. V gave up 5 bases and J gave up 5 bases; unmatched junction bases: 10. From germline, CDR1 is SGHVS and CDR2 FNYEAQ.

J is TRBJ1-2 and V is TRBV3-1; TRBD1 aligns across 7 bases. With V trimmed by 4 bases and J by 6 bases, 5 bases remained unmatched. In germline, CDR1 is LGHDT, CDR2 YNNKEL (reference sequence). This CDR3 spans 13 amino acids. In DNA form, the CDR3 reads TGTGCCAGCAGCCCCCGACAGGGTCATGGCTACACCTTC. As protein: CASSPRQGHGYTF.

The chain is built from TRBV5-5 and TRBJ2-1, with TRBD1 identical over 8 bases. The V gene end was trimmed by 4 bases and the J gene end by 8 bases; junction bases not matched to a gene: 11. The germline V gene has CDR1 SGHKS and CDR2 YYEKEE (reference sequence). This CDR3 is built from 15 residues. The CDR3 reads CASSPGQVLVDEQFF. As DNA, the CDR3 is TGTGCCAGCAGCCCGGGACAGGTGCTAGTCGATGAGCAGTTCTTC.